The 5 T cell receptor beta chains in this list originate from one sample, sequenced in a study of shared clonotypes between healthy human individuals. Using immunoSEQ multiplex PCR, the repertoire was profiled, and TCRdb retains in-frame clones only, with some absent. This table holds 2 million to 2.5 million clones, roughly 95% found once. The source material was naive CD4+ T cells sorted from blood. Subset here: CD45RA+ positively selected. Every receptor here comes from a man in his late teens or twenties in good health.

Regarding this clone: Other DNA sequences within the sample encode an identical CDR3. This CDR3 reads CASSLGGSGDTQYF. The CDR3, as DNA: TGCGCCAGCAGCTTGGGTGGGTCCGGAGATACGCAGTATTTT. The chain joins TRBV5-1 to TRBJ2-3; unclear D gene. Germline V lookup: CDR1 SGHRS, CDR2 YFSETQ. The V end was cut by 0 bases, the J end by 5 bases, with 10 bases between. The CDR3 extends over 14 amino acids. The full variable domain, rest sourced from reference TRBV5-1 and TRBJ2-3, is KAGVTQTPRYLIKTRGQQVTLSCSPISGHRSVSWYQQTPGQGLQFLFEYFSETQRNKGNFPGRFSGRQFSNSRSEMNVSTLELGDSALYLCASSLGGSGDTQYFGPGTRLTVL.

The chain employs TRBV10-3 and TRBJ2-3, with no clear D. V lost 2 bases and J lost 6, with 12 bases in between. This CDR3 region has 14 residues. From germline, CDR1 is ENHRY and CDR2 SYGVKD. The CDR3 loop reads CAISEVVLGDTQYF. CDR3 nucleotide sequence: TGTGCCATCAGTGAGGTAGTCTTGGGCGATACGCAGTATTTT.

Only one count was recorded for this clone. The chain links TRBV9 to TRBJ2-5; 10 nucleotides line up with TRBD2. The V segment lost 0 bases and the J segment 2 bases; nucleotides outside the gene matches: 7. The CDR3 has 17 residues. The germline V gene encodes CDR1 SGDLS and CDR2 YYNGEE. This chain's CDR3 is CASSVGFTSGVQETQYF. DNA of the CDR3: TGTGCCAGCAGCGTAGGCTTCACTAGCGGGGTGCAAGAGACCCAGTACTTC.

This chain uses TRBV5-1 with TRBJ1-1; D is perhaps TRBD1 (5 bases). Deletions cut 3 bases from V and 3 bases from J, with 12 bases between. The CDR3 length is 14 residues. Per the germline V gene, CDR1 is SGHRS and CDR2 is YFSETQ. The CDR3 region has the DNA TGCGCCAGCAGCTCTGTAGGGGTAGACACTGAAGCTTTCTTT. Its protein product is CASSSVGVDTEAFF.

Remarks on this clone: Other nucleotide sequences from this sample produce the same CDR3. The rearrangement uses TRBV30 and TRBJ2-6, with D hard to call. Trimming left V 0 bases short and J 2 bases short, with 2 bases between. The CDR3 contains 13 residues. The germline CDR1 and CDR2 sequences are GTSNPN and SVGIG (reference sequence). CDR3 loop: CAWSVPGANVLTF. Here the CDR3 DNA reads TGTGCCTGGAGTGTGCCTGGGGCCAACGTCCTGACTTTC.